This T cell receptor (beta chain) was identified in a study of T cells in Graves' hyperthyroidism and ophthalmopathy. The CDR3 length is 12 residues. V lost 2 bases and J 3 bases, leaving 6 bases between the germline ends. Germline V gene lookup returns CDR1 DFQATT and CDR2 SNEGSKA (reference sequence). Regions amplified from RNA transcripts were the TCR beta CDR3 regions. RT-PCR in the first round (using the HTBI primer set) targeted the TCR CDR3. TCRdb reprocessed the multiplex PCR reads via MiXCR and lists one record per CDR3 protein. The repertoire holds roughly 350,000 distinct CDR3 sequences, with approximately 14% as singletons. This clonotype has a count of ten or more.

Specimen: blood. The receptor was isolated from a woman in her 30s with Graves' ophthalmopathy. The V call is TRBV20-1, the J call TRBJ2-3, with D unclear. CDR3: CSARRDTDTQYF. The CDR3 coding sequence is TGCAGTGCTAGAAGAGATACAGATACGCAGTATTTT.